These 24 T cell receptor beta chains came from one sample sequenced in a study of blood T cell repertoires in COVID-19 (dated by TCRdb to the early 2020s). To prepare the library, the immunoSEQ multiplex PCR assay was applied. This immuneACCESS table, as held by TCRdb, lists in-frame sequences with V and J called but not all clones. Of the missing ones, under half trace to an unresolved V gene in checked studies; the others have no known cause. For this sample there are under 200,000 clones; 70% to 90% appear just once. Of the sample, approximately 0.8% is held by the ten largest clones. Sequencing was carried out using PBMCs or T cells enriched from blood (not recorded which). These receptors originate from a woman aged 18-35 years who had recovered from COVID-19.

The chain joins TRBV28 to TRBJ1-2, with D possibly being TRBD1 (6 bases). This CDR3 comprises 13 residues. V dropped 7 bases and J dropped 4 bases, with 13 bases sitting between them. The germline V gene has CDR1 MDHEN and CDR2 SYDVKM. The CDR3 loop reads CASKEQGPYGYTF. CDR3 DNA: TGTGCCAGCAAGGAGCAGGGGCCCTATGGCTACACCTTC.

The genes are TRBV11-1 and TRBJ2-3, with 9 positions matching TRBD1. The CDR3 consists of 14 residues. The germline CDR1 and CDR2 sequences are SGHAT and FQDESV (reference sequence). V lost 4 bases to trimming and J lost 5 bases; unmatched junction nucleotides: 4. CDR3 nucleotide sequence: TGTGCCAGCAGCTCGGGACAGGGAAGAGATACGCAGTATTTT. Its protein is CASSSGQGRDTQYF. Filled out from reference TRBV11-1 and TRBJ2-3, the complete variable domain reads EAEVAQSPRYKITEKSQAVAFWCDPISGHATLYWYRQILGQGPELLVQFQDESVVDDSQLPKDRFSAERLKGVDSTLKIQPAELGDSAMYLCASSSGQGRDTQYFGPGTRLTVL.

This clone has just one count. The J gene is TRBJ2-7, the V gene TRBV7-9; no clear D. This CDR3 has 14 residues. Germline CDR1 SEHNR, CDR2 FQNEAQ (reference sequence). V was trimmed by 5 bases and J by 3 bases, leaving 14 bases between them. CDR3 sequence: CASSPEPTNYEQYF. The CDR3 nucleotides are TGTGCCAGCAGCCCCGAACCCACAAACTACGAGCAGTACTTC.

The chain links TRBV25-1 to TRBJ2-2, with D hard to call. Trimming took off 1 base at V and 0 bases at J, with 9 bases between the two ends. CDR3 length: 16 residues. Germline V gene lookup returns CDR1 MGHDK and CDR2 SYGVNS. The CDR3 DNA is TGTGCCAGCAGTGAATTTGTGGCTTCGAACACCGGGGAGCTGTTTTTT. Encoded protein: CASSEFVASNTGELFF.

The CDR3 protein is CASSRQLVPDTQYF. The CDR3 DNA sequence: TGTGCCAGCAGCAGGCAACTAGTCCCAGATACGCAGTATTTT. The chain employs TRBV5-5 and TRBJ2-3; maybe TRBD2 (5 bases). The V gene's germline CDR1 is SGHKS and CDR2 YYEKEE (reference sequence). The CDR3 length is 14 residues. Deletions cut 4 bases from V and 4 bases from J, with 13 bases between. The full variable domain, in which reference TRBV5-5 and TRBJ2-3 provide the parts outside the CDR3, is DAGVTQSPTHLIKTRGQQVTLRCSPISGHKSVSWYQQVLGQGPQFIFQYYEKEERGRGNFPDRFSARQFPNYSSELNVNALLLGDSALYLCASSRQLVPDTQYFGPGTRLTVL.

V is TRBV5-8 and J is TRBJ2-7; D is unclear. CDR3 length: 15 amino acids. Germline CDR1 is SGHTS and CDR2 is YDEGEE. Trimming took 2 bases from V and 3 from J, leaving 15 bases between them. CDR3 nucleotides: TGTGCCAGCAGCTTCTCCTCCCTCGAGGTCTACGAGCAGTACTTC. It specifies CASSFSSLEVYEQYF.

The V call is TRBV28, the J call TRBJ2-5; TRBD2 matches at 7 bases. The CDR3 is made up of 15 amino acids. Looked up from germline, CDR1 is MDHEN and CDR2 is SYDVKM. V lost 9 bases and J lost 1; bases outside the gene matches: 11. CDR3 protein: CASLSGGGPQETQYF. The CDR3 DNA reads TGTGCCAGTCTCTCGGGGGGAGGGCCCCAAGAGACCCAGTACTTC.

This clone is a singleton in its sample. CDR3 in amino acids: CATSATNEETQYF. DNA for the CDR3: TGTGCCACCAGTGCCACTAATGAAGAGACCCAGTACTTC. The chain is built from TRBV24-1 and TRBJ2-5; no definite D call. Trimming took 5 bases from V and 3 from J, leaving 9 bases between them. The V gene's germline CDR1 is KGHDR and CDR2 SFDVKD. This CDR3 is built from 13 residues.

The chain employs TRBV19 and TRBJ1-6; 9 bases are shared with TRBD1. J was trimmed by 13 bases and V by 5 bases; bases with no gene match: 12. Germline assignment: CDR1 LNHDA and CDR2 SQIVND (reference sequence). CDR3 length: 15 residues. The CDR3 loop is CASSARTGEVIPLHF. DNA of the CDR3: TGTGCCAGTAGTGCCAGGACAGGGGAGGTTATCCCCCTCCACTTT.

CDR3 bases: TGTGCCAGCAGCACCCCCCAGACTAGCGGCAATGAGCAGTTCTTC. Translated: CASSTPQTSGNEQFF. The genes are TRBV7-9 and TRBJ2-1, with 9 nucleotides matching TRBD2. Looked up from germline, CDR1 is SEHNR and CDR2 is FQNEAQ (reference sequence). This CDR3 comprises 15 residues. J lost 6 bases, V lost 5 bases, and 8 bases had no gene match.

The rearrangement uses TRBV20-1 and TRBJ2-2; 7 bases line up with TRBD2. Germline trimming cut 3 bases from V and 6 bases from J; bases unmatched to any gene: 7. Germline V lookup: CDR1 DFQATT, CDR2 SNEGSKA (reference sequence). The CDR3 length is 14 residues. The CDR3 bases are TGCAGTGCTAGTTTGTCGGGAGGAGCCGGGGAGCTGTTTTTT. Amino acids: CSASLSGGAGELFF.

A few counts support this clone. In DNA, the CDR3 is TGTGCCAGCAGCCAAGGGACAGGGGAAGGCGAGCAGTACTTC. Amino acids: CASSQGTGEGEQYF. The chain joins TRBV27 to TRBJ2-7; 10 nucleotides match TRBD1. CDR3 length: 14 residues. The V gene end was trimmed by 6 bases and the J gene end by 6 bases; junction bases not matched to a gene: 8. Germline loops: CDR1 MNHEY, CDR2 SMNVEV (reference sequence).

The chain recombines TRBV6-5 with TRBJ1-1, with TRBD1 identical over 7 bases. Germline lookup yields CDR1 MNHEY and CDR2 SVGAGI. Losses at the gene ends were 2 bases for V and 5 bases for J; bases not matched to a gene: 2. CDR3 size: 13 residues. The CDR3 sequence: CASSYQGVTEAFF. DNA of the CDR3: TGTGCCAGCAGTTACCAGGGGGTAACTGAAGCTTTCTTT.

This clone was seen a single time. The chain combines TRBV5-6 with TRBJ1-1, with D perhaps matching TRBD1 (6 bases). V lost 1 base to trimming and J lost 7 bases, with 26 bases between them. This CDR3 is built from 18 residues. Germline V gene lookup returns CDR1 SGHDT and CDR2 YYEEEE. DNA for the CDR3: TGTGCCAGCAGCTTGCATGGCTCCCCGGGACAACTCTGGGTTGAAGCTTTCTTT. Protein product: CASSLHGSPGQLWVEAFF.

The gene calls are TRBV28 and TRBJ1-2; unclear D gene. V lost 6 bases and J 8 bases, leaving 13 bases between the germline ends. The CDR3 runs to 12 residues. Germline values: CDR1 MDHEN, CDR2 SYDVKM. CDR3 protein: CASRAGVGGYTF. As DNA, the CDR3 is TGTGCCAGCAGAGCCGGGGTCGGAGGCTACACCTTC.

Worth noting for this clone: The junction and the germline gene differ at one end; a read error may be behind it. The chain combines TRBV6-5 with TRBJ2-7; a possible D gene is TRBD2 (5 bases). From germline, CDR1 is MNHEY and CDR2 SVGAGI. This CDR3 contains 13 residues. The CDR3 loop is CAIYLAVSHEQYF. The CDR3 DNA reads TGTGCCATTTATCTAGCCGTCTCCCACGAGCAGTACTTC.

This clone appeared a single time. The chain couples TRBV11-3 to TRBJ2-7; 12 nucleotides align to TRBD2. Germline V gene data show CDR1 as SGHNT and CDR2 as YENEEA. This CDR3 has 15 amino acids. The trim removed 5 bases at V and 3 bases at J, leaving 5 bases unmatched. The CDR3 DNA reads TGTGCCAGCAGCCCCAGGACTAGCGGGAACTACGAGCAGTACTTC. As protein: CASSPRTSGNYEQYF.

This clone was picked up many times. The chain has TRBV19 and TRBJ2-5, with 7 bases matching TRBD2. V gave up 7 bases and J gave up 7 bases; unmatched junction bases: 15. The CDR3 extends over 15 amino acids. Germline V gene lookup returns CDR1 LNHDA and CDR2 SQIVND (reference sequence). The CDR3 DNA reads TGTGCCAGTATGAAGAAGGGACTACCGCAGGGGACCCAGTACTTC. This gives the protein CASMKKGLPQGTQYF.

The rearrangement uses TRBV6-1 and TRBJ2-1; 11 nucleotides line up with TRBD2. The junction had 5 bases not matched to a gene; V was cut back by 0 bases and J by 4 bases. From germline, CDR1 is MNHNS and CDR2 SASEGT. The CDR3 loop spans 17 amino acids. The CDR3 DNA reads as TGTGCCAGCAGTGAAGCACGGACTAGCGGGCTATACAATGAGCAGTTCTTC. It codes for CASSEARTSGLYNEQFF.

The sample holds one count of this clone. V and J are TRBV2 and TRBJ2-7, with TRBD1 as a possible D gene (6 bases). This CDR3 has 14 residues. Germline lookup yields CDR1 SNHLY and CDR2 FYNNEI. V lost 5 bases and J 2 bases, leaving 13 bases between the germline ends. CDR3 amino acids: CASSQYRATYEQYF. The CDR3 region has the DNA TGTGCCAGCAGTCAATACAGGGCCACCTACGAGCAGTACTTC.

The chain carries TRBV5-4 and TRBJ2-1; D remains ambiguous. The germline V gene encodes CDR1 SGHNT and CDR2 YYREEE (reference sequence). V was pared by 2 bases and J by 7 bases, with 13 bases between. The CDR3 length is 14 residues. The CDR3 DNA reads as TGTGCCAGCAGCTTAGCCATGTCTTTTAATGAGCAGTTCTTC. Amino acid sequence: CASSLAMSFNEQFF. Drawing the rest from reference TRBV5-4 and TRBJ2-1, the complete variable domain is ETGVTQSPTHLIKTRGQQVTLRCSSQSGHNTVSWYQQALGQGPQFIFQYYREEENGRGNFPPRFSGLQFPNYSSELNVNALELDDSALYLCASSLAMSFNEQFFGPGTRLTVL.

This rearrangement joins TRBV10-1 to TRBJ1-1; 7 bases map to TRBD1. Trimming removed 0 bases from V and 1 base from J; junction bases left unmatched: 2. Germline V gives CDR1 WNHNN, CDR2 SYGVQD (reference sequence). This CDR3 contains 15 residues. For the CDR3, the DNA is TGCGCCAGCAGTGAGTCTGGACAGGCGAACACTGAAGCTTTCTTT. Its translation: CASSESGQANTEAFF.

V is TRBV28 and J is TRBJ2-7, with TRBD2 matching 9 bases. V was pared by 8 bases and J by 2 bases, with 7 bases of the junction left unmatched. Germline CDR1 reads MDHEN; CDR2 reads SYDVKM. The CDR3 length is 14 residues. CDR3 in amino acids: CASRETSGPYEQYF. In nucleotides, the CDR3 is TGTGCCAGCCGGGAGACTAGCGGACCCTACGAGCAGTACTTC.

The rearrangement links TRBV5-4 to TRBJ2-7; 8 nucleotides align to TRBD2. The V and J ends lost 4 bases and 3 bases, in that order; junction bases with no gene match: 12. The CDR3 extends over 16 amino acids. Germline V gene data show CDR1 as SGHNT and CDR2 as YYREEE (reference sequence). CDR3 nucleotides: TGTGCCAGCAGCCGTCCGGGACTAGAGGGGAGCTACGAGCAGTACTTC. Its translation: CASSRPGLEGSYEQYF.